One and the same sample provided the 17 T cell receptor beta chains below, sequenced in a study of blood T cells in healthy people across ages. Then a second PCR, running about 6 to 12 cycles, was carried out with a sample-barcoded 5' primer and a J-beta primer mix. TCRdb processed the 5' RACE reads anew with MiXCR; each CDR3 protein has one entry. The table lists approximately 1.5 million distinct CDR3 sequences, roughly two fifths of them singletons. Sequenced sample: blood. These receptors came from a woman aged 18-30 years in good health.

This clonotype has more than one count but fewer than ten. J is TRBJ2-2 and V is TRBV20-1; no reliable D call. In germline, CDR1 is DFQATT, CDR2 SNEGSKA (reference sequence). The CDR3 sequence is 16 residues long. Trimming removed 0 bases at V and 3 bases at J, with 14 bases between. CDR3 region: CSARELLFSDTGELFF. The CDR3 nucleotides read TGCAGTGCTAGAGAACTATTGTTTTCGGACACCGGGGAGCTGTTTTTT.

This clonotype turned up a few times. The chain joins TRBV10-1 to TRBJ2-5; D remains unclear. The CDR3 length is 13 residues. V dropped 5 bases and J dropped 3 bases, with 10 bases sitting between them. The germline V gene has CDR1 WNHNN and CDR2 SYGVQD (reference sequence). This CDR3 reads CASSPAREETQYF. The CDR3 region has the DNA TGCGCCAGCAGTCCGGCTAGGGAAGAGACCCAGTACTTC.

This clonotype was seen a few times. This chain uses TRBV19 with TRBJ2-1; 10 nucleotides agree with TRBD1. CDR1 and CDR2 (germline): LNHDA, SQIVND (reference sequence). The V and J ends lost 7 bases and 7 bases, in that order; junction bases with no gene match: 13. The CDR3 has 16 amino acids. The CDR3 spells CASKSQAGTGVNEQFF. The DNA for the CDR3 is TGTGCCAGTAAGTCCCAGGCTGGGACAGGGGTAAATGAGCAGTTCTTC.

This rearrangement joins TRBV4-3 to TRBJ2-2, with 7 nucleotides matching TRBD2. V shed 3 bases and J 6 bases; nucleotides not matched to a gene: 7. This CDR3 has 15 residues. Germline assignment: CDR1 LGHNA and CDR2 YSLEER. The CDR3 sequence is CASSQEGLVAGELFF. As DNA, the CDR3 is TGCGCCAGCAGCCAGGAAGGACTAGTAGCCGGGGAGCTGTTTTTT.

J is TRBJ2-1 and V is TRBV12-3 or TRBV12-4; D uncertain. The V end lost 8 bases, the J end lost 4 bases, and 15 bases lay between the germline ends. The CDR3 consists of 14 residues. DNA of the CDR3: TGTGCCAGCGTCAGTGGTACTGGGTACAATGAGCAGTTCTTC. Translated: CASVSGTGYNEQFF.

The chain couples TRBV20-1 to TRBJ2-1; TRBD1 might be the D (7 bases). The V end was cut by 0 bases, the J end by 12 bases, with 21 bases between. CDR1 DFQATT and CDR2 SNEGSKA come from the germline V gene (reference sequence). The CDR3 contains 15 residues. The chain's CDR3 is CSARDPLGGTDGQFF. DNA of the CDR3: TGCAGTGCTAGAGACCCTTTAGGCGGGACAGATGGGCAGTTCTTC.

This clonotype was detected only a few times. The chain couples TRBV7-9 to TRBJ2-7, with a tentative D call TRBD2 (5 bases). This CDR3 comprises 16 residues. Deletions cut 5 bases from V and 3 bases from J, with 20 bases between. The germline V gene encodes CDR1 SEHNR and CDR2 FQNEAQ (reference sequence). The CDR3 nucleotides are TGTGCCAGCAGCGAACCATTCGCGGGCCTTTTCTACGAGCAGTACTTC. This gives the protein CASSEPFAGLFYEQYF.

This clonotype was counted many times. The rearrangement links TRBV12-3 or TRBV12-4 to TRBJ2-7, with D perhaps given as TRBD1 or TRBD2 (5 bases each). CDR3 length equals 13 residues. V lost 4 bases and J 4 bases, leaving 11 bases between the germline ends. In DNA form, the CDR3 reads TGTGCCAGCAGTTCCGGGACGATATACGAGCAGTACTTC. Protein product: CASSSGTIYEQYF.

Only a few counts were recorded for this clonotype. The V call is TRBV6-2 or TRBV6-3, the J call TRBJ2-1; no firm D call. The CDR3 runs 13 residues. V lost 2 bases and J 5 bases, leaving 7 bases between the germline ends. The V gene's germline CDR1 is MNHEY and CDR2 SVGEGT. CDR3 protein: CASSYMVNNEQFF. CDR3 bases: TGTGCCAGCAGTTACATGGTAAACAATGAGCAGTTCTTC.

The rearrangement joins TRBV6-2 or TRBV6-3 to TRBJ2-3; TRBD2 aligns across 12 bases. CDR1 is MNHEY and CDR2 is SVGEGT in the germline V gene. J was trimmed by 3 bases and V by 0 bases; bases with no gene match: 10. The CDR3 has 19 residues. The CDR3 here is CASSYSRVGLAGSTDTQYF. The CDR3 nucleotides are TGTGCCAGCAGTTACTCGAGGGTCGGACTAGCGGGGTCGACAGATACGCAGTATTTT.

This clonotype showed up just once. The chain is built from TRBV11-2 and TRBJ2-3; D is uncertain. V gave up 6 bases and J gave up 1 base, with 11 bases separating them. This CDR3 contains 14 residues. CDR1 SGHAT and CDR2 FQNNGV come from the germline V gene. CDR3 region: CASSTWDGTDTQYF. CDR3 nucleotide sequence: TGTGCCAGCAGTACCTGGGATGGCACAGATACGCAGTATTTT.

This clonotype was found a few times. This chain uses TRBV4-3 with TRBJ1-1; D perhaps matches TRBD1 (6 bases). This CDR3 is 17 amino acids long. V lost 3 bases and J 3 bases, leaving 20 bases between the germline ends. In germline, CDR1 is LGHNA, CDR2 YSLEER. The CDR3 coding sequence is TGCGCCAGCAGCCACTCGCAGGGGAGTGAGTGGTACACTGAAGCTTTCTTT. Encoded protein: CASSHSQGSEWYTEAFF.

This clonotype was counted ten times or more. The rearrangement uses TRBV7-9 and TRBJ2-3; the D gene is possibly TRBD2 (6 bases). V was pared by 1 base and J by 1 base, with 9 bases between. Germline CDR1 SEHNR, CDR2 FQNEAQ (reference sequence). This CDR3 region has 15 residues. CDR3 sequence (DNA): TGTGCCAGCAGCTTAGTGACGGGGGGCACAGATACGCAGTATTTT. Its protein product is CASSLVTGGTDTQYF.

The chain couples TRBV6-6 to TRBJ1-2, with unresolved D. This CDR3 region has 11 residues. V was trimmed by 11 bases and J by 8 bases, leaving 15 bases between them. Germline CDR1 and CDR2: MNHNY and SVGAGI (reference sequence). CDR3 region: CAAWWWRGYTF. CDR3 sequence (DNA): TGTGCCGCTTGGTGGTGGCGAGGCTACACCTTC.

The chain has TRBV4-3 and TRBJ1-1; D might be TRBD1 (6 bases). V was cut by 4 bases and J by 3 bases, with 18 bases left in between. The CDR3 covers 16 residues. Per the germline V gene, CDR1 is LGHNA and CDR2 is YSLEER. In DNA form, the CDR3 reads TGCGCCAGCAGCCGATTGTCGGGGGCAGGGTACACTGAAGCTTTCTTT. It translates to CASSRLSGAGYTEAFF.

V gene TRBV7-6 combines with J gene TRBJ2-1; TRBD2 agrees at 7 bases. The J call may be mistaken, given a closer DNA end match to TRBJ2-7. The CDR3 extends over 16 amino acids. Germline CDR1 SGHVS, CDR2 FNYEAQ. This chain's CDR3 is CASSLEWTRSYNEQYF. The CDR3, as DNA: TGTGCCAGCAGCTTAGAGTGGACTAGGTCCTACAATGAGCAGTACTTC.

The V call is TRBV7-9, the J call TRBJ2-1; D is tentatively TRBD1 or TRBD2 (6 bases each). V was clipped by 8 bases and J by 4 bases, with 15 bases between them. In germline, CDR1 is SEHNR, CDR2 FQNEAQ (reference sequence). The CDR3 contains 14 residues. The CDR3 region is CASRGGGTYNEQFF. CDR3 in DNA: TGTGCCAGCCGTGGGGGCGGGACGTACAATGAGCAGTTCTTC.